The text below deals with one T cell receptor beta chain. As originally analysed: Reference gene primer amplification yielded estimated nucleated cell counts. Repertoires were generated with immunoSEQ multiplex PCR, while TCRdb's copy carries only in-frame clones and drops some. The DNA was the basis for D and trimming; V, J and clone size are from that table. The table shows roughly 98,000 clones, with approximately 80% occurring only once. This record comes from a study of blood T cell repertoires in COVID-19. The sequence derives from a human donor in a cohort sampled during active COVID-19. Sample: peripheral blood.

The CDR3 protein is CAWSVMSRGNSPLHF. Written as DNA, the CDR3 is TGTGCCTGGAGTGTAATGAGCAGGGGGAATTCACCCCTCCACTTT. The rearrangement joins TRBV30 to TRBJ1-6; 7 nucleotides agree with TRBD1. Trimming removed 0 bases from V and 7 bases from J; junction bases left unmatched: 6. The germline V gene has CDR1 GTSNPN and CDR2 SVGIG (reference sequence). The CDR3 runs 15 residues.